The T cell receptor (beta chain) under discussion was sequenced for a study of beta chain features in type 1 diabetes. The authors reverse transcribed all of the isolated RNA, so sequencing captured expressed TCRB transcripts. TCRdb's copy holds only in-frame clones and misses some; the assay was immunoSEQ multiplex PCR. The table has under 500,000 clones, approximately 28% seen once. Sorted populations all had greater than 95% purity. About this clone: Its antigen is still unknown.

Germline V gene data show CDR1 as SGHNT and CDR2 as YYREEE (reference sequence). The V and J ends lost 4 bases and 2 bases respectively, with 9 bases between them. The CDR3 has 13 amino acids. Study-wide results and limits: Whether TCRB rearrangement is influenced by HLA type was left unresolved in this analysis. cDNA sequencing could over-represent cells with high TCR expression.

The sample consisted of naive CD4+ T cells from blood. This chain joins TRBV5-4 and TRBJ2-5, with no clear D. The source is a man aged 18 to 29 in good health. CDR3 sequence (DNA): TGTGCCAGCAGCCCTGACGTTCAAGAGACCCAGTACTTC. It translates to CASSPDVQETQYF. Combining the CDR3 with reference TRBV5-4 and TRBJ2-5 gives the whole variable domain ETGVTQSPTHLIKTRGQQVTLRCSSQSGHNTVSWYQQALGQGPQFIFQYYREEENGRGNFPPRFSGLQFPNYSSELNVNALELDDSALYLCASSPDVQETQYFGPGTRLLVL.